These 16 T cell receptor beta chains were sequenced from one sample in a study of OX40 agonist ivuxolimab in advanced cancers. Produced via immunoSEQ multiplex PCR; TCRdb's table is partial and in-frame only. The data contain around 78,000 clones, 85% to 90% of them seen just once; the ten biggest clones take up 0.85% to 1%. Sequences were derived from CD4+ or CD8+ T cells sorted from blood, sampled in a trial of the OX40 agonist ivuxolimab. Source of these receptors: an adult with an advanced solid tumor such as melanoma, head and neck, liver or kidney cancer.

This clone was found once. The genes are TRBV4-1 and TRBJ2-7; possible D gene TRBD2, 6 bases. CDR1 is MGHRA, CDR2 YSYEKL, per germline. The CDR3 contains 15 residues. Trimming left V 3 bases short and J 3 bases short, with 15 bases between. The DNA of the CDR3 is TGCGCCAGCAGCCAGACGGGGACGGGAGTCTACGAGCAGTACTTC. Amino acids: CASSQTGTGVYEQYF.

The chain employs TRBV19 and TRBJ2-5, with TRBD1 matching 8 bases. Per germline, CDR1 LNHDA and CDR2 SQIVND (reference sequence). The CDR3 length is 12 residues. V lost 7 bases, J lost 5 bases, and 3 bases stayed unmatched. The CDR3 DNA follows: TGTGCCAGTACCGACAGGGGTGAGACCCAGTACTTC. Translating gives CASTDRGETQYF.

The CDR3: CASSLGIGRAGTGELFF. Written as DNA, the CDR3 is TGTGCCAGCAGCTTAGGAATCGGGAGGGCCGGCACCGGGGAGCTGTTTTTT. The chain is built from TRBV7-9 and TRBJ2-2, with 8 bases identical to TRBD2. The germline gives CDR1 SEHNR, CDR2 FQNEAQ (reference sequence). V shed 1 base and J 4 bases; nucleotides not matched to a gene: 8. CDR3 length: 17 amino acids.

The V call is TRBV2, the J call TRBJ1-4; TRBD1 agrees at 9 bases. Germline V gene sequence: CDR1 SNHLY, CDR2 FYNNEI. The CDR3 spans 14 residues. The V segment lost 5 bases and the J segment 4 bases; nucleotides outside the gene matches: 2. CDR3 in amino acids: CASSRQGGNEKLFF. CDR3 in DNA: TGTGCCAGCAGTCGACAGGGGGGTAATGAAAAACTGTTTTTT. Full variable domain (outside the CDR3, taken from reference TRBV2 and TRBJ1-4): EPEVTQTPSHQVTQMGQEVILRCVPISNHLYFYWYRQILGQKVEFLVSFYNNEISEKSEIFDDQFSVERPDGSNFTLKIRSTKLEDSAMYFCASSRQGGNEKLFFGSGTQLSVL.

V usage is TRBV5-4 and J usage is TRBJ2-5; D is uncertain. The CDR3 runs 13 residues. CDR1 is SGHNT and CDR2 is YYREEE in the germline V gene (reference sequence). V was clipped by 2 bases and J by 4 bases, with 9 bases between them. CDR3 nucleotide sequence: TGTGCCAGCAGCTTAGACTCGGGAGAGACCCAGTACTTC. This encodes CASSLDSGETQYF.

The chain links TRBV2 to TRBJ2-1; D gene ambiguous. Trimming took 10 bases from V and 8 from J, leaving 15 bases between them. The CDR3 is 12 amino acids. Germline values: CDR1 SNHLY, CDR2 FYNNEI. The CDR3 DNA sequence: TGTGCCACCAGATCCGTCTGGTATGAGCAGTTCTTC. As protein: CATRSVWYEQFF. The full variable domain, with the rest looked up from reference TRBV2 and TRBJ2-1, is EPEVTQTPSHQVTQMGQEVILRCVPISNHLYFYWYRQILGQKVEFLVSFYNNEISEKSEIFDDQFSVERPDGSNFTLKIRSTKLEDSAMYFCATRSVWYEQFFGPGTRLTVL.

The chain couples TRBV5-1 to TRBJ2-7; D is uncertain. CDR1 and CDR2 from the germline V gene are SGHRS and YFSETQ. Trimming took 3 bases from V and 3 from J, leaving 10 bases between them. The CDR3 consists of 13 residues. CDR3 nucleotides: TGCGCCAGCAGCTCCGCCGACCTCTACGAGCAGTACTTC. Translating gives CASSSADLYEQYF.

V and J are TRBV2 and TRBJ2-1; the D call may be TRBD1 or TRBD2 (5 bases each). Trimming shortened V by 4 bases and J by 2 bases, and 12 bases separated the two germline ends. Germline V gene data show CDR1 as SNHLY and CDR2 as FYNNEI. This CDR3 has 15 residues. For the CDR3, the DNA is TGTGCCAGCAGTGTTTGGCAGGGAGCCTACAATGAGCAGTTCTTC. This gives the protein CASSVWQGAYNEQFF. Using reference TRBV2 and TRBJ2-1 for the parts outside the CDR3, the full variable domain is EPEVTQTPSHQVTQMGQEVILRCVPISNHLYFYWYRQILGQKVEFLVSFYNNEISEKSEIFDDQFSVERPDGSNFTLKIRSTKLEDSAMYFCASSVWQGAYNEQFFGPGTRLTVL.

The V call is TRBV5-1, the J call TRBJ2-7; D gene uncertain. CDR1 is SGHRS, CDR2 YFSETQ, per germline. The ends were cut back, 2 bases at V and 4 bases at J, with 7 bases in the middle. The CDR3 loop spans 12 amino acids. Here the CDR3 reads CASSLGLYEQYF. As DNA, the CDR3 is TGCGCCAGCAGCTTAGGCCTTTACGAGCAGTACTTC.

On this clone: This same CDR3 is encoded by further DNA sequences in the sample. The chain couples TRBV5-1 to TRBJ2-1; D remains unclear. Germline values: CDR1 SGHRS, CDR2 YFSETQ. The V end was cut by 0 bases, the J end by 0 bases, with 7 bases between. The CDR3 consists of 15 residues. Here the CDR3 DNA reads TGCGCCAGCAGCTTGGGCGGCAGCTCCTACAATGAGCAGTTCTTC. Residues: CASSLGGSSYNEQFF. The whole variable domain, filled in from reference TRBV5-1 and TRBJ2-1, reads KAGVTQTPRYLIKTRGQQVTLSCSPISGHRSVSWYQQTPGQGLQFLFEYFSETQRNKGNFPGRFSGRQFSNSRSEMNVSTLELGDSALYLCASSLGGSSYNEQFFGPGTRLTVL.

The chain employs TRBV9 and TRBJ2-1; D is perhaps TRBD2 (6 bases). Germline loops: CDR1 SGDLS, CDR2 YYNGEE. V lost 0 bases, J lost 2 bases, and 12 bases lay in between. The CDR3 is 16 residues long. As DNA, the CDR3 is TGTGCCAGCAGCGTAGGCGATGGGACTGCCTACAATGAGCAGTTCTTC. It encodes CASSVGDGTAYNEQFF.

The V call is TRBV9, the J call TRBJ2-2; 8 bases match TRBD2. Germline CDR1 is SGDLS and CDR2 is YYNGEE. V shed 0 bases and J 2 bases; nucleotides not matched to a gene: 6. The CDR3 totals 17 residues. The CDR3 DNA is TGTGCCAGCAGCGTAGGTAGCGGGGCAACTAACACCGGGGAGCTGTTTTTT. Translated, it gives CASSVGSGATNTGELFF.

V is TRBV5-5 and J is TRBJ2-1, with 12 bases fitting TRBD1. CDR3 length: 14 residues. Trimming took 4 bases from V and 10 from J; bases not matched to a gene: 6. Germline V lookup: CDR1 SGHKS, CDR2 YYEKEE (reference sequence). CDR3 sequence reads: CASSAGQGAGEQFF. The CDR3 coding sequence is TGTGCCAGCAGCGCGGGACAGGGGGCTGGAGAGCAGTTCTTC.

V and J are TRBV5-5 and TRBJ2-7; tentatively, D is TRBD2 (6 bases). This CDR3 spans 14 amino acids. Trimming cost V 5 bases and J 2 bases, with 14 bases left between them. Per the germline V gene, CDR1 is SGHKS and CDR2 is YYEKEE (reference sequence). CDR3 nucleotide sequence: TGTGCCAGCAGTATGGGAGGTAAGGCCTACGAGCAGTACTTC. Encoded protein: CASSMGGKAYEQYF.

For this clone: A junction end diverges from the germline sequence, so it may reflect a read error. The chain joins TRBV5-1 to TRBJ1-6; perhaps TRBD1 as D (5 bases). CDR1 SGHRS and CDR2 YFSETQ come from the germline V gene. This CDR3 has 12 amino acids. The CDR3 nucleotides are TGCGCCAGCGGGACGGAGAATTTACCCCTCCACTTT. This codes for CASGTENLPLHF.

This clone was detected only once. Here the CDR3 reads CASSPPGGVNTEAFF. In nucleotides, the CDR3 is TGTGCCAGCAGCCCCCCCGGGGGGGTGAACACTGAAGCTTTCTTT. This rearrangement joins TRBV7-3 to TRBJ1-1; possible D gene TRBD1, 5 bases. V lost 5 bases to trimming and J lost 0 bases, with 13 bases between them. The CDR3 is 15 amino acids. Germline CDR1 is SGHTA and CDR2 is FQGTGA.